This T cell receptor (beta chain) was identified during a study of tumor and adjacent non-tumor tissue in lung cancer (dated by TCRdb to 2017 to 2018). About the investigation overall: The cohort included around eleven adenocarcinoma, a couple of squamous cell carcinoma and 1 small cell lung cancer patients. The approximately 15 patients were aged roughly 31 to 80 years, included 10 men and 5 women, and had TNM stage I to III disease. In total, sequencing yielded 125,075,908 productive TCRbeta reads, which works out to an average of approximately 4 million reads per sample. The study compared bulk TCRbeta repertoires between lung tumor tissue and matched distant non-tumor lung tissue from some 14 lung cancer patients. TCRbeta CDR3 sequencing was performed on around 30 paired specimens, with one tumor sample and one normal lung sample collected per patient.

Beyond this particular receptor, the publication reports: Tumor tissue showed significantly higher TCR diversity (inverse Simpson) than normal lung tissue, at roughly 390 vs 170 (P = 0.0075, Mann-Whitney U test). The top 100 clones accounted for a significantly larger cumulative portion of the repertoire in normal lung than in tumor tissue. Only about 16 patients were included in the cohort, and the need for larger samples and more detailed clinical data was noted by the authors. Neither the sequencing platform nor unique molecular identifiers are mentioned in the methods. TCR diversity was significantly higher in younger patients, and higher tumor TCR diversity was associated with shorter overall and disease-free survival. Peripheral blood was not sequenced, so blood TCRbeta repertoires in these lung cancer patients were not examined.

Library prep was done by multiplex PCR. TCRdb lists the instrument as Illumina HiSeq 2500. TCRbeta libraries were constructed through three rounds of nested PCR with primers (Table S4) according to protocols modified from ARM-PCR. Before sequencing, PCR products in the 200-500 bp range were cut out of the gel and cleaned up using the QIAquick gel extraction kit. In the source study's methods: Trimmomatic was used to clean the reads, FLASH was used to merge the reads into complete CDR3 sequences, and MiTCR was used to assign the reads to V(D)J germline segments. Clonal diversity was computed as the inverse Simpson's index with VDJtools. Productive reads were defined as in-frame sequences without a premature stop codon. Using fastp at Q25 and MiXCR, TCRdb reprocessed the public reads and kept productive beta chains. Rows with one shared CDR3 protein collapse into an entry with the most common genes and DNA. These V and J calls originate from TCRdb's pipeline instead of the authors' own analysis. This sample is represented by 43,000 or so distinct CDR3 sequences; less than 65% of them were singletons. 35% to 50% of the sample lies in the top ten.

Notes on this clonotype: Its antigen is still unknown. Sequence at one end of the junction differs from germline and may be a read error.

The CDR3 holds 13 amino acids from the cysteine to the phenylalanine. Just the 39-base CDR3 DNA is kept, in frame starting at base 1. CDR1 is given as SGHAT and CDR2 as FQDESV, both from the germline V gene (reference sequence). Bulk unsorted tissue served as the source for RNA extraction, and RNA quality was assessed using a NanoDrop ND-1000 and an Agilent 2100. For the normal lung samples, distant non-tumor tissue was collected more than 3 cm away from the tumor edge. The donors were newly diagnosed lung cancer patients admitted for thoracic surgery in China from August to November 2014 who had not received prior chemotherapy. Patients who had received previous radiotherapy or chemotherapy, or who had another concurrent cancer, were excluded from the study. Pieces of surgical tissue measuring about 1-2.1 cm3 were kept in RNAlater solution and held at -80 degrees C until needed.

This TCR was sampled from a man in his fifties with non-small cell lung cancer. Recombination linked TRBV11-1 to TRBJ1-1; TRBD1 is a possible D gene, resting on 6 matching bases. The sample was distant non-tumor lung tissue. The CDR3 region reads CASSPGTWDEAFF. The DNA is TGTGCCAGCAGTCCCGGGACATGGGATGAAGCCTTCTTT.